The 21 T cell receptor beta chains below come from one sample, sequenced in a study of response to subunit inactivated influenza vaccine. TCRdb itself ran the RT-PCR reads through MiXCR, one entry per CDR3 protein. The sample has about 580,000 distinct CDR3 sequences, 12% to 15% seen once; the top ten hold 11%. The sample consisted of PBMCs from blood, taken roughly 13 days after vaccination. These receptors were taken from a middle-aged man who received an inactivated influenza vaccine.

The chain joins TRBV7-2 to TRBJ1-4; tentative D call: TRBD1 (5 bases). Trimming cost V 4 bases and J 7 bases, with 13 bases left between them. The CDR3 has 14 residues. Per the germline V gene, CDR1 is SGHTA and CDR2 is FQGNSA. The CDR3 protein is CASSSPGFSEKLFF. CDR3 sequence (DNA): TGTGCCAGCAGCTCCCCAGGGTTTTCTGAAAAACTGTTTTTT.

The rearrangement links TRBV28 to TRBJ1-6; TRBD1 matches 7 bases. Per germline, CDR1 MDHEN and CDR2 SYDVKM. The CDR3 is 16 residues long. The J segment lost 3 bases and the V segment lost 6 bases, leaving 8 bases of the junction unmatched. The CDR3 nucleotides are TGTGCCAGCAGACTCATCCAGGGGGGCTATAATTCACCCCTCCACTTT. Translated: CASRLIQGGYNSPLHF. The variable domain in full, with the rest retrieved from reference TRBV28 and TRBJ1-6, is DVKVTQSSRYLVKRTGEKVFLECVQDMDHENMFWYRQDPGLGLRLIYFSYDVKMKEKGDIPEGYSVSREKKERFSLILESASTNQTSMYLCASRLIQGGYNSPLHFGNGTRLTVT.

There are a few counts of this clonotype. This chain joins TRBV12-5 and TRBJ2-5; no definite D call. The CDR3 covers 15 residues. V was pared by 5 bases and J by 2 bases, with 15 bases between. In germline, CDR1 is LGHNT, CDR2 FRNRAP. The CDR3, as DNA: TGTGCTAGTGGTACGACGAGTGGTGCACAAGAGACCCAGTACTTC. It specifies CASGTTSGAQETQYF.

This clonotype came up many times. The rearrangement links TRBV5-1 to TRBJ2-1; 12 bases fit TRBD1. From germline, CDR1 is SGHRS and CDR2 YFSETQ. This CDR3 has 14 amino acids. V was clipped by 7 bases and J by 5 bases; unmatched bases: 4. The CDR3 spells CASRGTGGHNEQFF. In DNA, the CDR3 is TGCGCCAGCCGGGGGACAGGGGGCCACAATGAGCAGTTCTTC.

The rearrangement joins TRBV12-3 or TRBV12-4 to TRBJ2-2; weak D call: TRBD2 (6 bases). V lost 5 bases, J lost 6 bases, and 13 bases lay in between. CDR3 size: 14 residues. DNA of the CDR3: TGTGCCAGCAGTACCAGCGGGTTGGCCGGGGAGCTGTTTTTT. As protein: CASSTSGLAGELFF.

In this sample, this clonotype turned up a few times. This chain links TRBV20-1 with TRBJ2-7, with TRBD2 matching 12 bases. Trimming took 0 bases from V and 6 from J; bases not matched to a gene: 12. CDR3 length: 17 amino acids. Germline CDR1 and CDR2: DFQATT and SNEGSKA (reference sequence). The CDR3 region has the DNA TGCAGTGCTAGAGATCAAAGGCTAGCGGGAGGGCCGGTCGAGCAGTACTTC. Translation: CSARDQRLAGGPVEQYF.

In this sample, this clonotype turned up many times. The chain links TRBV29-1 to TRBJ2-7; 9 bases are a match to TRBD2. The CDR3 length is 15 residues. The germline CDR1 and CDR2 sequences are SQVTM and ANQGSEA. Trimming took 2 bases from V and 0 from J; bases not matched to a gene: 5. The CDR3: CSVELRLAASYEQYF. CDR3 DNA sequence: TGCAGCGTTGAATTACGACTAGCGGCCTCCTACGAGCAGTACTTC.

This clonotype was seen at least ten times. The chain recombines TRBV11-2 with TRBJ2-1; 7 bases fit TRBD2. Germline assignment: CDR1 SGHAT and CDR2 FQNNGV. This CDR3 has 13 residues. V gave up 0 bases and J gave up 8 bases; unmatched junction bases: 1. This CDR3 is CASSLESGDEQFF. The CDR3 DNA is TGTGCCAGCAGCTTAGAAAGCGGGGATGAGCAGTTCTTC.

This clonotype was detected a few times. This chain joins TRBV5-1 and TRBJ1-6; TRBD1 might be the D (6 bases). Trimming took 4 bases from V and 14 from J, leaving 25 bases between them. The CDR3 loop spans 16 amino acids. Per the germline V gene, CDR1 is SGHRS and CDR2 is YFSETQ. Here the CDR3 DNA reads TGCGCCAGCAGCGTTACCCCAGGGGCGTCTATTGAGACCCTCCACTTT. Amino acids: CASSVTPGASIETLHF.

This chain uses TRBV20-1 with TRBJ2-7; 13 bases line up with TRBD2. With V trimmed by 3 bases and J by 2 bases, 4 bases remained unmatched. The CDR3 covers 15 residues. CDR1 is DFQATT, CDR2 SNEGSKA, per germline (reference sequence). The CDR3 sequence: CSARGLAGITYEQYF. CDR3 coding DNA: TGCAGTGCTAGGGGACTAGCGGGGATAACCTACGAGCAGTACTTC.

The chain joins TRBV4-1 to TRBJ2-7, with TRBD1 matching 7 bases. Germline values: CDR1 MGHRA, CDR2 YSYEKL. Trimming cost V 1 base and J 2 bases; bases outside gene matches: 2. This CDR3 has 14 amino acids. For the CDR3, the DNA is TGCGCCAGCAGCCAAGTGGGACAGACCTACGAGCAGTACTTC. This encodes CASSQVGQTYEQYF.

V is TRBV20-1 and J is TRBJ1-6; no definite D call. Germline CDR1 and CDR2: DFQATT and SNEGSKA (reference sequence). V was trimmed by 3 bases and J by 8 bases, leaving 11 bases between them. The CDR3 sequence is 13 residues long. DNA for the CDR3: TGCAGTGCTAGTTTTGAACTCGATTCACCCCTCCACTTT. It translates to CSASFELDSPLHF.

This chain joins TRBV7-8 and TRBJ2-1; TRBD2 is a possible D gene (6 bases). This CDR3 is 13 amino acids long. The V and J ends lost 5 bases and 9 bases respectively, with 14 bases between them. Germline V gives CDR1 SGHVS, CDR2 FQNEAQ. Here the CDR3 reads CASSRTTSGEQFF. The DNA of the CDR3 is TGTGCCAGCAGCCGGACTACTTCGGGTGAGCAGTTCTTC. Drawing the rest from reference TRBV7-8 and TRBJ2-1, the complete variable domain is GAGVSQSPRYKVAKRGQDVALRCDPISGHVSLFWYQQALGQGPEFLTYFQNEAQLDKSGLPSDRFFAERPEGSVSTLKIQRTQQEDSAVYLCASSRTTSGEQFFGPGTRLTVL.

The rearrangement uses TRBV7-9 and TRBJ2-2, with 7 bases that match TRBD2. The CDR3 totals 16 residues. Germline assignment: CDR1 SEHNR and CDR2 FQNEAQ (reference sequence). V gave up 9 bases and J gave up 1 base; unmatched junction bases: 11. The CDR3 bases are TGTGCCAGTAACGTTCCTCTAGCGGAGAACACCGGGGAGCTGTTTTTT. It translates to CASNVPLAENTGELFF.

This chain links TRBV28 with TRBJ2-7; 10 nucleotides agree with TRBD2. CDR1 is MDHEN, CDR2 SYDVKM, per germline. The CDR3 loop spans 14 amino acids. Trimming at V came to 6 bases and at J to 2 bases, leaving 4 bases not matched to a gene. Here the CDR3 reads CASRPGTSAYEQYF. CDR3 nucleotide sequence: TGTGCCAGCAGACCTGGGACTAGCGCCTACGAGCAGTACTTC.

In regard to this clonotype: The germline gene is not matched at one end of the junction; a read error may be the cause. The J gene is TRBJ2-5, the V gene TRBV7-9; D remains ambiguous. Germline CDR1 and CDR2: SEHNR and FQNEAQ (reference sequence). This CDR3 region has 14 residues. The CDR3 DNA follows: TGCGCCAGCAGCTTGGCGGTTACACAAGAGACCCAGTACTTC. Amino acids: CASSLAVTQETQYF.

This clonotype showed up many times. The chain uses TRBV3-1 and TRBJ2-1, with unresolved D. Trimming removed 1 base from V and 4 bases from J, with 11 bases in between. The CDR3 runs to 15 residues. In germline, CDR1 is LGHDT, CDR2 YNNKEL (reference sequence). The DNA for the CDR3 is TGTGCCAGCAGCCAAGCTCAGGACCCATACAATGAGCAGTTCTTC. It translates to CASSQAQDPYNEQFF.

This clonotype was counted a few times. The chain links TRBV12-2 to TRBJ1-6. TRBV12-2 constitutes a pseudogene. This CDR3 is 14 amino acids long. The CDR3 DNA is TGTGCAAGTCGCTTAGCCGTCGTAATCTTCACCCTCCACTTT. It specifies CASRLAVVIFTLHF.

This clonotype was seen more than once but under ten times. The V and J genes are TRBV28 and TRBJ2-7; 7 positions agree with TRBD1. The CDR3 is made up of 16 amino acids. CDR1 is MDHEN, CDR2 SYDVKM, per germline. V was clipped by 6 bases and J by 3 bases; unmatched bases: 14. Here the CDR3 reads CASSDRVGRPYYEQYF. CDR3 DNA sequence: TGTGCCAGCAGCGACAGGGTCGGTCGGCCCTACTACGAGCAGTACTTC.

This clonotype was seen only a few times. V is TRBV25-1 and J is TRBJ2-5; the D gene is possibly TRBD1 (5 bases). The germline V gene encodes CDR1 MGHDK and CDR2 SYGVNS. The CDR3 runs to 14 residues. Trimming removed 2 bases from V and 5 bases from J, with 12 bases in between. The DNA of the CDR3 is TGTGCCAGCAGTGAAGTTAATTCAGGGGAGACCCAGTACTTC. This translates into CASSEVNSGETQYF.

At least ten counts were recorded for this clonotype. The chain joins TRBV6-2 or TRBV6-3 to TRBJ2-3, with 11 bases matching TRBD1. The CDR3 is made up of 17 amino acids. V was pared by 6 bases and J by 6 bases, with 14 bases of the junction left unmatched. Germline CDR1 MNHEY, CDR2 SVGEGT. The CDR3 reads CASSPFMGTGGADTQYF. The CDR3 nucleotides are TGTGCCAGCAGCCCCTTTATGGGGACAGGGGGTGCCGATACGCAGTATTTT.